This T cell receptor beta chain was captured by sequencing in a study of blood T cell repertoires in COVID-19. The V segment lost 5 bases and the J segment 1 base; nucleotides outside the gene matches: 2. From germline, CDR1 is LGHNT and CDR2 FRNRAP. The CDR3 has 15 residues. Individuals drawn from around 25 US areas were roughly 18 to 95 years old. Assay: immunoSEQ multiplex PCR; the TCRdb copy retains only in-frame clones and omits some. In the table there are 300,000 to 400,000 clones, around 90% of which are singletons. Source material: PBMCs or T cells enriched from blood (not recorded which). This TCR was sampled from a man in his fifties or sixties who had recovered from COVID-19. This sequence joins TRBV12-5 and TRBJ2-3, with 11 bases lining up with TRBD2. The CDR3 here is CASGGGLAGTDTQYF. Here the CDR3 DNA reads TGTGCTAGTGGTGGGGGACTAGCGGGCACAGATACGCAGTATTTT.